One and the same sample provided the 15 T cell receptor beta chains below, sequenced in a study of blood T cell repertoires in COVID-19. Sequenced by immunoSEQ multiplex PCR; TCRdb stores in-frame clones only, minus some. This table has approximately 200,000 clones, about 90% appearing once. The sample comprised peripheral blood. The receptors were gathered from a man in his forties with active or convalescent COVID-19.

V usage is TRBV6-1 and J usage is TRBJ2-7; D is perhaps TRBD2 (5 bases). This CDR3 is 15 amino acids long. Germline V lookup: CDR1 MNHNS, CDR2 SASEGT. Between the trimmed V and J ends, which lost 2 bases and 1 base, there was a span of 12 bases. CDR3 in DNA: TGTGCCAGCAGTGAAAGGGCGGGCGGGTCCTACGAGCAGTACTTC. Protein sequence: CASSERAGGSYEQYF.

In this sample, this clone turned up once. The chain is built from TRBV6-4 and TRBJ2-5, with D tentatively TRBD2 (5 bases). Germline assignment: CDR1 MRHNA and CDR2 SNTAGT. The length of the CDR3 is 13 residues. Trimming removed 6 bases at V and 5 bases at J, with 13 bases between. CDR3 sequence: CASSQDWEETQYF. The CDR3, as DNA: TGTGCCAGCAGCCAGGACTGGGAGGAGACCCAGTACTTC.

This clone was detected only once. This chain connects TRBV18 to TRBJ2-7; D might be TRBD2 (5 bases). Between the trimmed V and J ends, which lost 3 bases and 6 bases, there was a span of 12 bases. Germline CDR1 KGHSH, CDR2 LQKENI. The CDR3 is made up of 13 amino acids. This CDR3 reads CASSPPDWGEQYF. CDR3 coding DNA: TGTGCCAGCTCACCCCCGGACTGGGGCGAGCAGTACTTC.

This chain links TRBV19 with TRBJ1-5; perhaps TRBD1 as D (6 bases). There are 16 residues in the CDR3. V lost 6 bases to trimming and J lost 7 bases, with 22 bases between them. Germline values: CDR1 LNHDA, CDR2 SQIVND (reference sequence). CDR3 residues: CASSLRMTGLWQPQHF. The CDR3 DNA reads as TGTGCCAGTAGCTTGCGGATGACAGGTCTTTGGCAGCCCCAGCATTTT.

The chain has TRBV7-9 and TRBJ1-1; 10 bases align to TRBD1. This CDR3 spans 17 amino acids. Germline assignment: CDR1 SEHNR and CDR2 FQNEAQ (reference sequence). V was pared by 4 bases and J by 3 bases, with 11 bases of the junction left unmatched. The CDR3 DNA follows: TGTGCCAGCAGCTCGGGACAGGGGCCCACCTTGGACACTGAAGCTTTCTTT. This sequence encodes CASSSGQGPTLDTEAFF. The whole variable domain, remainder taken from reference TRBV7-9 and TRBJ1-1, is DTGVSQNPRHKITKRGQNVTFRCDPISEHNRLYWYRQTLGQGPEFLTYFQNEAQLEKSRLLSDRFSAERPKGSFSTLEIQRTEQGDSAMYLCASSSGQGPTLDTEAFFGQGTRLTVV.

The chain couples TRBV6-6 to TRBJ1-5; D is undetermined. This CDR3 is 12 amino acids long. V lost 8 bases and J lost 0, with 5 bases in between. Germline V gene sequence: CDR1 MNHNY, CDR2 SVGAGI (reference sequence). CDR3 DNA sequence: TGTGCCAGCCGCTATAGCAATCAGCCCCAGCATTTT. Protein product: CASRYSNQPQHF.

The chain recombines TRBV30 with TRBJ1-5; TRBD1 might be the D (5 bases). The CDR3 is made up of 13 amino acids. Germline CDR1 is GTSNPN and CDR2 is SVGIG (reference sequence). Trimming cost V 6 bases and J 5 bases, with 14 bases left between them. CDR3 DNA: TGTGCCTGTACAAATGGGGACTATCAGCCCCAGCATTTT. This gives the protein CACTNGDYQPQHF.

The chain employs TRBV7-2 and TRBJ1-2; 8 nucleotides agree with TRBD1. Germline lookup yields CDR1 SGHTA and CDR2 FQGNSA. The CDR3 loop spans 16 amino acids. The V gene end was trimmed by 1 base and the J gene end by 4 bases; junction bases not matched to a gene: 8. The CDR3 sequence is CASSLGGQASTYGYTF. CDR3 nucleotide sequence: TGTGCCAGCAGCTTAGGGGGACAGGCCAGTACCTATGGCTACACCTTC.

This clone has just one count. This rearrangement joins TRBV2 to TRBJ2-3; D is possibly TRBD1 (6 bases). The V gene's germline CDR1 is SNHLY and CDR2 FYNNEI. The CDR3 sequence is 15 residues long. The V end lost 3 bases, the J end lost 2 bases, and 12 bases lay between the germline ends. CDR3 region: CASSEGQGYTDTQYF. CDR3 DNA: TGTGCCAGCAGTGAGGGGCAGGGGTACACAGATACGCAGTATTTT.

This chain uses TRBV6-5 with TRBJ2-7; no firm D call. The CDR3 contains 12 residues. From germline, CDR1 is MNHEY and CDR2 SVGAGI. V was trimmed by 6 bases and J by 1 base, leaving 7 bases between them. The CDR3 spells CASSASSYEQYF. CDR3 coding DNA: TGTGCCAGCAGCGCCAGTTCCTACGAGCAGTACTTC.

This clone was detected once. CDR3 nucleotide sequence: TGTGCCTGGAGTGTAGGGCAGGGATATTCACCCCTCCACTTT. Translation: CAWSVGQGYSPLHF. The gene calls are TRBV30 and TRBJ1-6, with D tentatively TRBD1 (5 bases). Germline V gene sequence: CDR1 GTSNPN, CDR2 SVGIG (reference sequence). Trimming took 0 bases from V and 8 from J, leaving 11 bases between them. This CDR3 has 14 residues.

This clone was seen only once. The chain carries TRBV5-1 and TRBJ1-3; 7 nucleotides align to TRBD1. The V segment lost 3 bases and the J segment 0 bases; nucleotides outside the gene matches: 3. Germline CDR1 SGHRS, CDR2 YFSETQ. The CDR3 has 15 residues. The CDR3 DNA follows: TGCGCCAGCAGCTCCAGGGGGGTCTCTGGAAACACCATATATTTT. Translated, it gives CASSSRGVSGNTIYF.

The chain combines TRBV5-1 with TRBJ2-7; 12 nucleotides align to TRBD2. From germline, CDR1 is SGHRS and CDR2 YFSETQ. The CDR3 has 16 amino acids. V lost 0 bases, J lost 7 bases, and 8 bases stayed unmatched. The CDR3 DNA reads as TGCGCCAGCAGCTTGGCTCCTAGCGGGGGGGCCTTAGAGCAGTACTTC. The encoded protein is CASSLAPSGGALEQYF. The variable domain in full, with the rest retrieved from reference TRBV5-1 and TRBJ2-7, is KAGVTQTPRYLIKTRGQQVTLSCSPISGHRSVSWYQQTPGQGLQFLFEYFSETQRNKGNFPGRFSGRQFSNSRSEMNVSTLELGDSALYLCASSLAPSGGALEQYFGPGTRLTVT.

V usage is TRBV5-4 and J usage is TRBJ2-3; 7 bases fit TRBD2. The germline gives CDR1 SGHNT, CDR2 YYREEE (reference sequence). This CDR3 has 15 residues. J was trimmed by 1 base and V by 0 bases; bases with no gene match: 2. CDR3 sequence reads: CASSLALAGTDTQYF. CDR3 sequence (DNA): TGTGCCAGCAGCTTGGCCCTAGCGGGCACAGATACGCAGTATTTT.

This chain links TRBV28 with TRBJ1-4; no definite D call. Germline values: CDR1 MDHEN, CDR2 SYDVKM. The CDR3 runs to 15 residues. Trimming shortened V by 6 bases and J by 7 bases, and 18 bases separated the two germline ends. CDR3 loop: CASSLTTLAGEKLFF. The CDR3 nucleotides are TGTGCCAGCAGCCTTACAACTTTGGCGGGTGAAAAACTGTTTTTT.